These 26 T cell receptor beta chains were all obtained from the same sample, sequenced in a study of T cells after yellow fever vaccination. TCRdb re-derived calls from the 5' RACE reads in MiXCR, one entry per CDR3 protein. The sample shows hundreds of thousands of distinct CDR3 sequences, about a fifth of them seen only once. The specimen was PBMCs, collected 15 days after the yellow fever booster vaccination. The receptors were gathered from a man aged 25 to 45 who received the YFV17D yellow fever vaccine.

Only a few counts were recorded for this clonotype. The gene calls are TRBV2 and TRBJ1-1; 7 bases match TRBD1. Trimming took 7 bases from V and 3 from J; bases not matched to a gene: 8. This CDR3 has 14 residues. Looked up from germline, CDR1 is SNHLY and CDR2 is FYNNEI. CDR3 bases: TGTGCCAGCACCTCTGACAGGGTCGACACTGAAGCTTTCTTT. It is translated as CASTSDRVDTEAFF.

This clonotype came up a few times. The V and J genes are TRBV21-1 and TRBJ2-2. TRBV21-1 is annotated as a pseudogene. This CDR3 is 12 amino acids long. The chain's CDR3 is CASSKGFGELFF. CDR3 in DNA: TGTGCCAGCAGCAAAGGGTTCGGGGAGCTGTTTTTT.

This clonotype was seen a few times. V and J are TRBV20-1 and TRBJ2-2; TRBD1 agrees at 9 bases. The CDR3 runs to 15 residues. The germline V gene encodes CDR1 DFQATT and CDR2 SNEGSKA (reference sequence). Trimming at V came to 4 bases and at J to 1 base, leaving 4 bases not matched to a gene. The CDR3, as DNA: TGCAGTGCTAAGCCGGGACAGGGGAACACCGGGGAGCTGTTTTTT. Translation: CSAKPGQGNTGELFF.

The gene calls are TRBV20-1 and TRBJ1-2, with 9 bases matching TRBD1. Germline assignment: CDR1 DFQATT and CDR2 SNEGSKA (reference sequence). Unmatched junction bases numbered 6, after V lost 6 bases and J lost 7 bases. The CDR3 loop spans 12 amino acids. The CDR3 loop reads CSAVTGGRGYTF. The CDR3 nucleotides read TGCAGTGCCGTTACAGGGGGCCGTGGCTACACCTTC.

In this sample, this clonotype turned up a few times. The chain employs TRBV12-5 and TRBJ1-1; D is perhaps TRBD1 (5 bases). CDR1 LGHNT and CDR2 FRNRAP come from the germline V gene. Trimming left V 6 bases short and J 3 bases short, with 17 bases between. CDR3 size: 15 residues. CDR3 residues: CASGQPGLPHTEAFF. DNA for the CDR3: TGTGCTAGTGGCCAACCGGGACTTCCACACACTGAAGCTTTCTTT.

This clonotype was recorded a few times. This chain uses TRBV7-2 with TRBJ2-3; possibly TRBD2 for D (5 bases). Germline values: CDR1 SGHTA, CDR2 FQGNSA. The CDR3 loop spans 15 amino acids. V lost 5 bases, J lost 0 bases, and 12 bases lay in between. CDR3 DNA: TGTGCCAGCAGCCCTGACGGGGATAGCACAGATACGCAGTATTTT. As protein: CASSPDGDSTDTQYF.

The CDR3 sequence is CASGRPTGGYEQYF. The CDR3 bases are TGTGCCAGCGGGAGGCCGACAGGGGGGTACGAGCAGTACTTC. The V and J genes are TRBV27 and TRBJ2-7, with 9 bases aligning to TRBD1. With 8 bases clipped from V and 4 bases from J, the junction kept 9 bases outside the gene matches. CDR1 is MNHEY, CDR2 SMNVEV, per germline (reference sequence). CDR3 length: 14 residues.

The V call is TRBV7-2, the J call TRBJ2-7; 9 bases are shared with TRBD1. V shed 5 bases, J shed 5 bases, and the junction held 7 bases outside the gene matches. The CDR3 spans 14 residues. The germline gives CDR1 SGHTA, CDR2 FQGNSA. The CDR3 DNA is TGTGCCAGCAGCGGGATGGACAGGGGACACGAGCAGTACTTC. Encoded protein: CASSGMDRGHEQYF.

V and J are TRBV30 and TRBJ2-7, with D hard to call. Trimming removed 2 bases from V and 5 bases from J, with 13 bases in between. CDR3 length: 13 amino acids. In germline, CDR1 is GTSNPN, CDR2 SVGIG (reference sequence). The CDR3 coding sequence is TGTGCCTGGAGTTCTGGCCTCCTCGACGAGCAGTACTTC. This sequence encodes CAWSSGLLDEQYF.

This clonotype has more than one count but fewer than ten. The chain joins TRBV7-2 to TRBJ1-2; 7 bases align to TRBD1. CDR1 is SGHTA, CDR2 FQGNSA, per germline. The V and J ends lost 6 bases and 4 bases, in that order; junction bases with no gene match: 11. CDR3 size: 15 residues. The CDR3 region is CASSYPWTGRYGYTF. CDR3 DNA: TGTGCCAGCAGTTACCCCTGGACAGGCCGCTATGGCTACACCTTC.

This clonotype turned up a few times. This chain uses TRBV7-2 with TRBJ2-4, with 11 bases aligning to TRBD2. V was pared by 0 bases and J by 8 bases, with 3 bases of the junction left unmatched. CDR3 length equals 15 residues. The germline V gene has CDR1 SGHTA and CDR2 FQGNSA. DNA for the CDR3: TGTGCCAGCAGCTTAGCCCCGGGACTAGCGGACATTCAGTACTTC. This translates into CASSLAPGLADIQYF.

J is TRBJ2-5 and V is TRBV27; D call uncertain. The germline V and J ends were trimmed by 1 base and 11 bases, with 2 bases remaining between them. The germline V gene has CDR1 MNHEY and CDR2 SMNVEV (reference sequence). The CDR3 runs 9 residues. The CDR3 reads CASSLFQYF. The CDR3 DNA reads TGTGCCAGCAGTTTATTTCAGTACTTC.

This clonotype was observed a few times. CDR3 in DNA: TGTGCCAGCAGTTACTCCCCCGGGGGCACAGATACGCAGTATTTT. It translates to CASSYSPGGTDTQYF. The V and J genes are TRBV6-5 and TRBJ2-3, with TRBD2 as a possible D gene (5 bases). CDR1 and CDR2 (germline): MNHEY, SVGAGI. V was pared by 0 bases and J by 1 base, with 8 bases between. There are 15 residues in the CDR3.

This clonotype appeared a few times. In DNA, the CDR3 is TGTGCCAGCAGTACTTATAGCGTTCACCGGGACGGGGAGCTGTTTTTT. It specifies CASSTYSVHRDGELFF. The chain couples TRBV6-5 to TRBJ2-2, with a tentative D call TRBD2 (5 bases). The V end lost 5 bases, the J end lost 7 bases, and 20 bases lay between the germline ends. CDR1 is MNHEY and CDR2 is SVGAGI in the germline V gene. The length of the CDR3 is 16 residues.

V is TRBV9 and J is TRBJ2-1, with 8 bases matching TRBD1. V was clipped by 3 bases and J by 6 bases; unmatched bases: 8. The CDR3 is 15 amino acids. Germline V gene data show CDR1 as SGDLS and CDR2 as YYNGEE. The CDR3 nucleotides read TGTGCCAGCAGCGCGGACAGGGCGTCGGGCAATGAGCAGTTCTTC. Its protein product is CASSADRASGNEQFF.

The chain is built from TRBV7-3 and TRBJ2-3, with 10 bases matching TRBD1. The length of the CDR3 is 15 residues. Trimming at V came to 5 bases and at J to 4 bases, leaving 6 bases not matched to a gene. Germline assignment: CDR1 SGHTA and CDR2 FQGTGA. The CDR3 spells CASSKTGGFADTQYF. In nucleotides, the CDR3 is TGTGCCAGCAGCAAGACAGGGGGCTTCGCAGATACGCAGTATTTT.

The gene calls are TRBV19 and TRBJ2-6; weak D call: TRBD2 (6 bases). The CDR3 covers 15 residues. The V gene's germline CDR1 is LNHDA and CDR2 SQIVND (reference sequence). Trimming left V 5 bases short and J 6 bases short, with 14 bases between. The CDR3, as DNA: TGTGCCAGTAGTCGGAGGGTCTTAACGGCCAACGTCCTGACTTTC. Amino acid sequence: CASSRRVLTANVLTF.

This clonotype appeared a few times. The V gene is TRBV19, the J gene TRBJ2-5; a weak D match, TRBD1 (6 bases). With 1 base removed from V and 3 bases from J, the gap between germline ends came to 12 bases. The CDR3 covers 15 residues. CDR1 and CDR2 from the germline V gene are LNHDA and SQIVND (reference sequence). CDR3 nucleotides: TGTGCCAGTAGTATAGGAACTTGGACAGAAGAGACCCAGTACTTC. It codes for CASSIGTWTEETQYF. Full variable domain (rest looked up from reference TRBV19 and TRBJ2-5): DGGITQSPKYLFRKEGQNVTLSCEQNLNHDAMYWYRQDPGQGLRLIYYSQIVNDFQKGDIAEGYSVSREKKESFPLTVTSAQKNPTAFYLCASSIGTWTEETQYFGPGTRLLVL.

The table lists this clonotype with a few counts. CDR3 loop: CASSVGAGVYNEQFF. CDR3 nucleotide sequence: TGTGCCAGCAGCGTCGGAGCGGGAGTGTACAATGAGCAGTTCTTC. This rearrangement joins TRBV9 to TRBJ2-1, with 8 bases matching TRBD2. Germline CDR1 SGDLS, CDR2 YYNGEE. This CDR3 is 15 amino acids long. Trimming cost V 2 bases and J 4 bases; bases outside gene matches: 5.

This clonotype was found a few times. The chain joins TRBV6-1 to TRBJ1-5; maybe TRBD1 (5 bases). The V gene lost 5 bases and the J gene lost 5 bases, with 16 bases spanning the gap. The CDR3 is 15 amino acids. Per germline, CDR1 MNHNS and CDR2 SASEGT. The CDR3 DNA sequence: TGTGCCAGCAGTCCCAGAGCGAGGGGAGATCAGCCCCAGCATTTT. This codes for CASSPRARGDQPQHF.

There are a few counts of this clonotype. The DNA of the CDR3 is TGTGCCAGCAGCGTAGGAGGTGGGGCCGGGACCGGGGAGCTGTTTTTT. The encoded protein is CASSVGGGAGTGELFF. This rearrangement joins TRBV9 to TRBJ2-2; weak D call: TRBD1 (5 bases). CDR1 is SGDLS, CDR2 YYNGEE, per germline. V was trimmed by 0 bases and J by 5 bases, leaving 14 bases between them. This CDR3 contains 16 residues. The full variable domain, with the rest looked up from reference TRBV9 and TRBJ2-2, is DSGVTQTPKHLITATGQRVTLRCSPRSGDLSVYWYQQSLDQGLQFLIQYYNGEERAKGNILERFSAQQFPDLHSELNLSSLELGDSALYFCASSVGGGAGTGELFFGEGSRLTVL.

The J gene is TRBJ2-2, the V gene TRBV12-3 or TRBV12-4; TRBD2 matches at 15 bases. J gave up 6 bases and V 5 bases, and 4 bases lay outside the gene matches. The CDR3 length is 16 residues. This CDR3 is CASSTGTSGRSGELFF. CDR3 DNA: TGTGCCAGCAGTACCGGGACTAGCGGGAGGTCCGGGGAGCTGTTTTTT.

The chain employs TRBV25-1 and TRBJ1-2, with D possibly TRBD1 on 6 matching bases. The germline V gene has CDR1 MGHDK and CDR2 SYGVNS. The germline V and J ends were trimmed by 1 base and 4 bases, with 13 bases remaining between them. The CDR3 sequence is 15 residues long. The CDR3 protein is CASSESRQVPYGYTF. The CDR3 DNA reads TGTGCCAGCAGTGAATCGAGACAGGTCCCCTATGGCTACACCTTC.

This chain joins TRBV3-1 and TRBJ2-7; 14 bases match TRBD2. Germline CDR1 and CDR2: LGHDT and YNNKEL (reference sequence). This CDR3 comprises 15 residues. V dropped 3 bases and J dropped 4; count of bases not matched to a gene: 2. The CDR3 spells CASSQGTSGRYEQYF. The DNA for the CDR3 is TGTGCCAGCAGCCAGGGGACTAGCGGGAGATACGAGCAGTACTTC.

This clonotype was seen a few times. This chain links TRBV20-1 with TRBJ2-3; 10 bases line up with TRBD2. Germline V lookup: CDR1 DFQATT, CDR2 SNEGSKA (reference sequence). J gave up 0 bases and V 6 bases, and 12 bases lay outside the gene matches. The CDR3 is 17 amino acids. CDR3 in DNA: TGCAGTGCCATTAAAATCCTAGCGGGAGCGAGCACAGATACGCAGTATTTT. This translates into CSAIKILAGASTDTQYF.

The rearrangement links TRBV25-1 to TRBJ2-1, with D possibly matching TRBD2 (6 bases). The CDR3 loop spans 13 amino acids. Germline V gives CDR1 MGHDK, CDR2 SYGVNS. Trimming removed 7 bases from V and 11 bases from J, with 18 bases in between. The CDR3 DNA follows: TGTGCCAGCACCGTGCGGGATTTGAATCAGCAGTTCTTC. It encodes CASTVRDLNQQFF.